Below are 21 T cell receptor beta chains sequenced from a single sample in a study of cytomegalovirus exposure and HLA in healthy donors. Using immunoSEQ multiplex PCR, the repertoire was profiled, and TCRdb retains in-frame clones only, with some absent. The sample yields approximately 120,000 clones, around 90% seen once. Sequencing was done on a sample of PBMCs. The source of these receptors is a woman under 30 in good health and CMV-seronegative.

The V gene is TRBV5-1, the J gene TRBJ2-5, with D perhaps TRBD2 (6 bases). CDR3 length: 17 amino acids. CDR1 is SGHRS and CDR2 is YFSETQ in the germline V gene. V lost 0 bases to trimming and J lost 3 bases, with 18 bases between them. The CDR3 bases are TGCGCCAGCAGCTTGGGTTGGTCTAGCGAGGGTAAAGAGACCCAGTACTTC. Protein: CASSLGWSSEGKETQYF.

The chain uses TRBV9 and TRBJ1-4, with 8 positions matching TRBD1. V lost 3 bases, J lost 3 bases, and 4 bases stayed unmatched. The CDR3 is 15 amino acids. CDR1 and CDR2 (germline): SGDLS, YYNGEE. The CDR3 spells CASSDKDRANEKLFF. CDR3 nucleotide sequence: TGTGCCAGCAGCGATAAGGACAGGGCTAATGAAAAACTGTTTTTT.

This chain uses TRBV19 with TRBJ2-5; D remains ambiguous. V dropped 6 bases and J dropped 0 bases, with 8 bases sitting between them. CDR1 and CDR2 from the germline V gene are LNHDA and SQIVND (reference sequence). The CDR3 runs to 13 residues. Here the CDR3 reads CASRKQYQETQYF. DNA for the CDR3: TGTGCCAGTAGAAAACAGTACCAAGAGACCCAGTACTTC.

This chain uses TRBV7-9 with TRBJ2-5, with 7 positions matching TRBD1. J gave up 4 bases and V 1 base, and 6 bases lay outside the gene matches. The CDR3 extends over 15 amino acids. Germline assignment: CDR1 SEHNR and CDR2 FQNEAQ (reference sequence). The CDR3 here is CASSLEGARGETQYF. The DNA for the CDR3 is TGTGCCAGCAGCTTAGAGGGGGCAAGGGGAGAGACCCAGTACTTC.

This clone was seen repeatedly, ten times or more. The J gene is TRBJ2-1, the V gene TRBV2; 7 nucleotides line up with TRBD2. CDR1 and CDR2 from the germline V gene are SNHLY and FYNNEI. The CDR3 is 14 amino acids. The V segment lost 4 bases and the J segment 2 bases; nucleotides outside the gene matches: 2. Here the CDR3 reads CASSVAGAYNEQFF. CDR3 in DNA: TGTGCCAGCAGTGTTGCGGGAGCCTACAATGAGCAGTTCTTC.

This clone was seen more than once but under ten times. V usage is TRBV6-1 and J usage is TRBJ1-5, with TRBD1 identical over 9 bases. Trimming removed 8 bases from V and 6 bases from J; junction bases left unmatched: 11. This CDR3 comprises 15 residues. Germline values: CDR1 MNHNS, CDR2 SASEGT. The DNA of the CDR3 is TGTGCCAGCCTTCCCGCCCAGACAGGGGGTCAGCCCCAGCATTTT. This gives the protein CASLPAQTGGQPQHF.

This sequence joins TRBV7-8 and TRBJ2-6; TRBD1 agrees at 9 bases. Germline-derived CDR1 and CDR2 are SGHVS and FQNEAQ. The junction had 6 bases not matched to a gene; V was cut back by 5 bases and J by 7 bases. The CDR3 consists of 15 residues. The CDR3 DNA reads TGTGCCAGCAGCCAGGGACAGGGTGGTGCCAACGTCCTGACTTTC. Translating it yields CASSQGQGGANVLTF.

The chain links TRBV7-3 to TRBJ2-2; D is ambiguous. The germline V gene has CDR1 SGHTA and CDR2 FQGTGA. Deletions cut 6 bases from V and 4 bases from J, with 6 bases between. This CDR3 has 12 residues. CDR3: CASRSVTGELFF. The DNA of the CDR3 is TGTGCCAGCAGAAGCGTCACCGGGGAGCTGTTTTTT. The variable domain in full, completed from reference TRBV7-3 and TRBJ2-2, reads GAGVSQTPSNKVTEKGKYVELRCDPISGHTALYWYRQSLGQGPEFLIYFQGTGAADDSGLPNDRFFAVRPEGSVSTLKIQRTERGDSAVYLCASRSVTGELFFGEGSRLTVL.

This chain links TRBV5-6 with TRBJ1-4; D might be TRBD1 (5 bases). This CDR3 contains 15 residues. Germline V gene data show CDR1 as SGHDT and CDR2 as YYEEEE. V lost 1 base to trimming and J lost 7 bases, with 14 bases between them. CDR3 amino acids: CASSLIDGRGEKLFF. Written as DNA, the CDR3 is TGTGCCAGCAGCTTGATTGATGGGAGGGGTGAAAAACTGTTTTTT.

This rearrangement joins TRBV30 to TRBJ2-3, with 7 nucleotides matching TRBD2. V lost 2 bases and J lost 0; bases outside the gene matches: 8. CDR1 and CDR2 from the germline V gene are GTSNPN and SVGIG (reference sequence). This CDR3 is 16 amino acids long. In nucleotides, the CDR3 is TGTGCCTGGAGTCCCCTAGGAGCGGGGAGCACAGATACGCAGTATTTT. Translated: CAWSPLGAGSTDTQYF.

The V and J genes are TRBV14 and TRBJ2-5; the match to TRBD2 covers 8 bases. The CDR3 loop spans 18 amino acids. V lost 7 bases to trimming and J lost 5 bases; unmatched junction nucleotides: 21. Germline lookup yields CDR1 SGHDN and CDR2 FVKESK. The CDR3 DNA sequence: TGTGCCAGCACCCGAGGGCGCAGCGGGGGCCAACCAGAGGAGACCCAGTACTTC. This translates into CASTRGRSGGQPEETQYF.

V usage is TRBV19 and J usage is TRBJ2-1; D may be TRBD2 (7 bases). The V end was cut by 4 bases, the J end by 2 bases, with 12 bases between. The CDR3 is made up of 15 amino acids. The germline gives CDR1 LNHDA, CDR2 SQIVND (reference sequence). The CDR3 DNA sequence: TGTGCCAGTAGTAGAGCGGGGACAACCTACAATGAGCAGTTCTTC. Protein product: CASSRAGTTYNEQFF.

The chain employs TRBV27 and TRBJ1-1; D possibly corresponds to TRBD1 (5 bases). CDR1 MNHEY and CDR2 SMNVEV come from the germline V gene (reference sequence). V lost 8 bases to trimming and J lost 3 bases, with 7 bases between them. The CDR3 has 11 amino acids. The CDR3 DNA follows: TGTGCCAGCCGGGGGTACACTGAAGCTTTCTTT. Translating it yields CASRGYTEAFF.

The V gene is TRBV4-3, the J gene TRBJ2-3; TRBD1 aligns across 8 bases. Germline CDR1 reads LGHNA; CDR2 reads YSLEER. Losses at the gene ends were 4 bases for V and 4 bases for J; bases not matched to a gene: 4. The CDR3 is made up of 14 amino acids. CDR3 region: CASSRGQGSDTQYF. CDR3 in DNA: TGCGCCAGCAGCCGAGGACAGGGATCAGATACGCAGTATTTT.

The chain employs TRBV2 and TRBJ2-7; 8 nucleotides agree with TRBD2. CDR1 SNHLY and CDR2 FYNNEI come from the germline V gene. The J segment lost 5 bases and the V segment lost 10 bases, leaving 13 bases of the junction unmatched. This CDR3 contains 14 residues. The CDR3 here is CATTQRESMHEQYF. The CDR3 DNA sequence: TGTGCCACCACACAGCGGGAGAGCATGCACGAGCAGTACTTC.

V usage is TRBV2 and J usage is TRBJ2-2; possibly TRBD2 for D (5 bases). With 0 bases removed from V and 6 bases from J, the gap between germline ends came to 14 bases. The CDR3 loop spans 16 amino acids. Germline V gene data show CDR1 as SNHLY and CDR2 as FYNNEI. CDR3 amino acids: CASSEARVGVAGELFF. In nucleotides, the CDR3 is TGTGCCAGCAGTGAAGCGCGGGTTGGGGTGGCCGGGGAGCTGTTTTTT.

The V call is TRBV6-5, the J call TRBJ2-1; TRBD2 agrees at 11 bases. The length of the CDR3 is 15 residues. V lost 6 bases to trimming and J lost 3 bases; unmatched junction nucleotides: 4. Per germline, CDR1 MNHEY and CDR2 SVGAGI. The CDR3 spells CASSRTSGGYNEQFF. The DNA of the CDR3 is TGTGCCAGCAGCAGAACTAGCGGGGGCTACAATGAGCAGTTCTTC.

This clone was seen a single time. The chain employs TRBV5-5 and TRBJ1-3; no reliable D call. This CDR3 is 15 amino acids long. From germline, CDR1 is SGHKS and CDR2 YYEKEE (reference sequence). V lost 0 bases and J lost 1, with 8 bases in between. Here the CDR3 DNA reads TGTGCCAGCAGCTTGGCACGGTCTTCTGGAAACACCATATATTTT. It is translated as CASSLARSSGNTIYF.

CDR3 residues: CASGLQSPGGFIYSNQPQHF. The CDR3 DNA sequence: TGTGCTAGTGGTTTGCAATCACCGGGGGGGTTCATATATAGCAATCAGCCCCAGCATTTT. V is TRBV12-5 and J is TRBJ1-5; D possibly corresponds to TRBD1 (5 bases). CDR3 length: 20 residues. The germline CDR1 and CDR2 sequences are LGHNT and FRNRAP. Trimming took 2 bases from V and 0 from J, leaving 23 bases between them. The complete variable domain, with remaining parts taken from reference TRBV12-5 and TRBJ1-5, reads DARVTQTPRHKVTEMGQEVTMRCQPILGHNTVFWYRQTMMQGLELLAYFRNRAPLDDSGMPKDRFSAEMPDATLATLKIQPSEPRDSAVYFCASGLQSPGGFIYSNQPQHFGDGTRLSIL.

In regard to this clone: A much bigger clone sits one base away, suggesting this may be a read error. Within the sample, other DNA sequences also encode this same CDR3. The J gene is TRBJ1-2, the V gene TRBV5-1; D gene unclear. Germline CDR1 SGHRS, CDR2 YFSETQ. This CDR3 contains 13 residues. The V end was cut by 0 bases, the J end by 2 bases, with 5 bases between. The CDR3 DNA sequence: TGCGCCAGCAGCTTGGGCCAGAACTATGGCTACACCTTC. It codes for CASSLGQNYGYTF.

This clone was detected only a few times. This chain joins TRBV28 and TRBJ2-1; 7 bases line up with TRBD2. CDR1 and CDR2 (germline): MDHEN, SYDVKM. CDR3 size: 14 residues. The junction had 5 bases not matched to a gene; V was cut back by 6 bases and J by 3 bases. The CDR3 nucleotides read TGTGCCAGCAGCCCTGGGGGGGTCTACAATGAGCAGTTCTTC. Its translation: CASSPGGVYNEQFF. The full variable domain, in which reference TRBV28 and TRBJ2-1 provide the parts outside the CDR3, is DVKVTQSSRYLVKRTGEKVFLECVQDMDHENMFWYRQDPGLGLRLIYFSYDVKMKEKGDIPEGYSVSREKKERFSLILESASTNQTSMYLCASSPGGVYNEQFFGPGTRLTVL.